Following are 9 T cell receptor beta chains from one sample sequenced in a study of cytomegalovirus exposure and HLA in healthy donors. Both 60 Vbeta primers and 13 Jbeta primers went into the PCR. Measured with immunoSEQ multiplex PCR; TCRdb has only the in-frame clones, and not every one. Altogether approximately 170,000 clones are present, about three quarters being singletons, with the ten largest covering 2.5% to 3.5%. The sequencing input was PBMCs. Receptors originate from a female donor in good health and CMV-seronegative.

CDR3 loop: CASSYSIGGHTEAFF. CDR3 DNA sequence: TGTGCCAGCAGTTACTCAATCGGGGGGCACACTGAAGCTTTCTTT. The chain is built from TRBV28 and TRBJ1-1; D perhaps matches TRBD1 (6 bases). Germline V gene lookup returns CDR1 MDHEN and CDR2 SYDVKM. V shed 4 bases and J shed 3 bases, with 15 bases lying between them. The CDR3 runs to 15 residues.

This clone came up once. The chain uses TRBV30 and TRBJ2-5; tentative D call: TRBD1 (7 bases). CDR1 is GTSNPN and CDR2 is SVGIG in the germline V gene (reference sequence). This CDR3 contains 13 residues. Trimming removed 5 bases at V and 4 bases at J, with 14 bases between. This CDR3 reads CAWGQVGGETQYF. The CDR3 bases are TGTGCCTGGGGACAGGTGGGGGGAGAGACCCAGTACTTC.

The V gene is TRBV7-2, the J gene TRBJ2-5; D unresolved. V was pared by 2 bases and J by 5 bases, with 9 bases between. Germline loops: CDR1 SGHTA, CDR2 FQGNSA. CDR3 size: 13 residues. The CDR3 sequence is CASSLSGPETQYF. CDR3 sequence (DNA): TGTGCCAGCAGCTTAAGTGGGCCCGAGACCCAGTACTTC.

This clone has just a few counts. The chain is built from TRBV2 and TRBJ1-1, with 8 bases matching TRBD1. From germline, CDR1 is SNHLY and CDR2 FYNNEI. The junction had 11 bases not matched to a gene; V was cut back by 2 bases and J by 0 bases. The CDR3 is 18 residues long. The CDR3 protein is CASSEFIGQGGMNTEAFF. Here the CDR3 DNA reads TGTGCCAGCAGTGAATTCATCGGACAGGGTGGAATGAACACTGAAGCTTTCTTT.

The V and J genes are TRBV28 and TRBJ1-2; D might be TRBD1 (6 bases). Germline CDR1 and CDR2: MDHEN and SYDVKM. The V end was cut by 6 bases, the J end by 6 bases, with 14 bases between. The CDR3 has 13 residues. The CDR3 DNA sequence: TGTGCCAGCAGGGTGGACAGCGGGAATGGCTACACCTTC. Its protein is CASRVDSGNGYTF.

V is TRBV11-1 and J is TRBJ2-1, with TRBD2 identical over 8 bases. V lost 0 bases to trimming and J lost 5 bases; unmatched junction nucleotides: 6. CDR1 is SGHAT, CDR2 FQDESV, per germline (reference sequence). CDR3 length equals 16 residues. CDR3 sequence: CASSLAGRAVNNEQFF. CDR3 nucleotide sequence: TGTGCCAGCAGCTTAGCCGGGAGGGCCGTGAACAATGAGCAGTTCTTC.

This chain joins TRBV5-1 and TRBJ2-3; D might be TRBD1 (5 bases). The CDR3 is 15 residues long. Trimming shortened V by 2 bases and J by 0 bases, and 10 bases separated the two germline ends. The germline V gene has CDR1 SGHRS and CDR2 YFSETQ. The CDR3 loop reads CASSFAGRSTDTQYF. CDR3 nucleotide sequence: TGCGCCAGCAGCTTCGCAGGGCGTAGCACAGATACGCAGTATTTT.

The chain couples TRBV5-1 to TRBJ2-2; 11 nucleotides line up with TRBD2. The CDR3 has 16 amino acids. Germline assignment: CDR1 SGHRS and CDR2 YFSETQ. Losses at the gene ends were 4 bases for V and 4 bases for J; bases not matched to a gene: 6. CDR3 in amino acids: CASSRTSGSLTGELFF. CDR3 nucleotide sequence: TGCGCCAGCAGCCGAACTAGCGGGAGCCTCACCGGGGAGCTGTTTTTT. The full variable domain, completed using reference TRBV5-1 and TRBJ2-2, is KAGVTQTPRYLIKTRGQQVTLSCSPISGHRSVSWYQQTPGQGLQFLFEYFSETQRNKGNFPGRFSGRQFSNSRSEMNVSTLELGDSALYLCASSRTSGSLTGELFFGEGSRLTVL.

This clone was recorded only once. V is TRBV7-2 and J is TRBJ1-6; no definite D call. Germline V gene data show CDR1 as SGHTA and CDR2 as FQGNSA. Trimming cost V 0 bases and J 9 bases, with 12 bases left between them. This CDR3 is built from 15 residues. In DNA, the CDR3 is TGTGCCAGCAGCTTAGCGGAAATTCGGGGTTCACCCCTCCACTTT. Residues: CASSLAEIRGSPLHF.